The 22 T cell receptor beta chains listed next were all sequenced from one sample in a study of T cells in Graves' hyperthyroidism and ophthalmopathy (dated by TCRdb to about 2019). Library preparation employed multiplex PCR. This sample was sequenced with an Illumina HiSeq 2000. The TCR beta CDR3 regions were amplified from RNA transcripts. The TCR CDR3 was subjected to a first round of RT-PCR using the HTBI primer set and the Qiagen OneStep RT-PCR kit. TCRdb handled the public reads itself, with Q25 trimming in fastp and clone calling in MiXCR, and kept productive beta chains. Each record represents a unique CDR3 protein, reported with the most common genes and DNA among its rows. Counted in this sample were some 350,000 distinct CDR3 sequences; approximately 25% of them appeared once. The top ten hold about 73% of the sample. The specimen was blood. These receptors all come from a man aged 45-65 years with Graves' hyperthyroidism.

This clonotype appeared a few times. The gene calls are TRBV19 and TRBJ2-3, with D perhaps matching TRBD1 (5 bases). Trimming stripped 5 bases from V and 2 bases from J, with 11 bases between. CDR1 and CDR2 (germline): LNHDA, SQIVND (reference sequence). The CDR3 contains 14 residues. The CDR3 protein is CASSLGQITDTQYF. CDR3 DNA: TGTGCCAGTAGTTTGGGGCAGATCACAGATACGCAGTATTTT.

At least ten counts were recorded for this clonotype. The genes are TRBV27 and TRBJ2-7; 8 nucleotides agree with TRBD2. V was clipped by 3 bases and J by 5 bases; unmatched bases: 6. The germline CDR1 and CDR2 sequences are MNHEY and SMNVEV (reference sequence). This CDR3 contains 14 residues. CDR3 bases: TGTGCCAGCAGTTTCGGCGGGAGGTTGAACGAGCAGTACTTC. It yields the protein CASSFGGRLNEQYF.

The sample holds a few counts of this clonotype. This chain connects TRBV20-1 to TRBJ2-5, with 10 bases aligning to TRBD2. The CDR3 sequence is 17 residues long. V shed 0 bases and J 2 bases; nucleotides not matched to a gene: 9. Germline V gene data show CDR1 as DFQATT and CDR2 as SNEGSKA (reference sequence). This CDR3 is CSARDASGRKVQETQYF. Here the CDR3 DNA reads TGCAGTGCTAGAGATGCTAGCGGGAGAAAGGTGCAAGAGACCCAGTACTTC.

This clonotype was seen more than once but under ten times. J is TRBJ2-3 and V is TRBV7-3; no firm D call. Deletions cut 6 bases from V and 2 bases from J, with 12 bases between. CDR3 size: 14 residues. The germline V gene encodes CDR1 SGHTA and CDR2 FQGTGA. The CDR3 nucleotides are TGTGCCAGCAGTCCTCCCCCGCCCACAGATACGCAGTATTTT. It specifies CASSPPPPTDTQYF. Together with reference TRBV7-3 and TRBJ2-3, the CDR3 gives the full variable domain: GAGVSQTPSNKVTEKGKYVELRCDPISGHTALYWYRQSLGQGPEFLIYFQGTGAADDSGLPNDRFFAVRPEGSVSTLKIQRTERGDSAVYLCASSPPPPTDTQYFGPGTRLTVL.

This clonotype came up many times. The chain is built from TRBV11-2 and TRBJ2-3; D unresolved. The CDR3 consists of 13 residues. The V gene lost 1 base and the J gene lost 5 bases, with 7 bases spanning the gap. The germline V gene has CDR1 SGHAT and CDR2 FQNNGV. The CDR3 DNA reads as TGTGCCAGCAGCTTAGTACCGGAAGATACGCAGTATTTT. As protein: CASSLVPEDTQYF.

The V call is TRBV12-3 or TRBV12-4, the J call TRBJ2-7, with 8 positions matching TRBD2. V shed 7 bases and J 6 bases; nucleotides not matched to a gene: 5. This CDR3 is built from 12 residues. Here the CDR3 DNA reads TGTGCCAGCACAGCGGGGGACCCCGAGCAGTACTTC. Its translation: CASTAGDPEQYF.

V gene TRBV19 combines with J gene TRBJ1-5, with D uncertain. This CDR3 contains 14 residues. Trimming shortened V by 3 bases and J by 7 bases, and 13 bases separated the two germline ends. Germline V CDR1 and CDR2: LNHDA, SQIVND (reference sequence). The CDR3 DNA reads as TGTGCCAGTAGTATCGAAGGGATAGGACAGCCCCAGCATTTT. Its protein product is CASSIEGIGQPQHF.

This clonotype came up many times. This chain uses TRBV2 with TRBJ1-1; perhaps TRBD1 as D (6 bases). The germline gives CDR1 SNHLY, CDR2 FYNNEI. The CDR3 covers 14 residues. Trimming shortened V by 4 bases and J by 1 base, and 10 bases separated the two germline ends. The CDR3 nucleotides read TGTGCCAGCAGTGGGGTACAGGGGAACACTGAAGCTTTCTTT. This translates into CASSGVQGNTEAFF.

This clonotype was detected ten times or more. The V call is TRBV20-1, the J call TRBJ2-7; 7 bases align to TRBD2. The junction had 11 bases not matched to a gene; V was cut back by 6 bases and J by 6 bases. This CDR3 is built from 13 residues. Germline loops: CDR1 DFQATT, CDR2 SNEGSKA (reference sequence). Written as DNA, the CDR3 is TGCAGTGCCAGCGGGACCCTAAGCGGCGAGCAGTACTTC. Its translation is CSASGTLSGEQYF.

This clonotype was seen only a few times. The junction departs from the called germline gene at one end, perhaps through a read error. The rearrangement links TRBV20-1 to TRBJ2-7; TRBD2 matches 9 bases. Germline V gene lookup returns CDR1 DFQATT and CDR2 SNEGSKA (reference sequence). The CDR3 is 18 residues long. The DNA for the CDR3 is TGCAGTGCGAGAGACTCACTAGCTGCGGGAGGGTATAGCTACGAGCAGTACTTC. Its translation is CSARDSLAAGGYSYEQYF.

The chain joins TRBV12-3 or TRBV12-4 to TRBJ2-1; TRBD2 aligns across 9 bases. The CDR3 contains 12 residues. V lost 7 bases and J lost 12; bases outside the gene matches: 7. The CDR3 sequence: CASTASGISQFF. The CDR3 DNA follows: TGTGCCAGCACCGCTAGCGGGATATCGCAGTTCTTC.

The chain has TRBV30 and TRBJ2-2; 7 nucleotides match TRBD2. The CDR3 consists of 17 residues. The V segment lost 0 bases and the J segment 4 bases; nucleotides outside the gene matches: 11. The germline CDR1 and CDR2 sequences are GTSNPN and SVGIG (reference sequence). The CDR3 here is CAWSVRAGTRGTGELFF. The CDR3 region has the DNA TGTGCCTGGAGTGTACGAGCGGGGACTCGAGGCACCGGGGAGCTGTTTTTT.

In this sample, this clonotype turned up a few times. CDR3 nucleotides: TGCGCCAGCAGTATAGGACAGGGAGTCTACGAGCAGTACTTC. This encodes CASSIGQGVYEQYF. The rearrangement joins TRBV5-1 to TRBJ2-7; 8 bases match TRBD1. Germline V gene lookup returns CDR1 SGHRS and CDR2 YFSETQ. This CDR3 has 14 amino acids. Unmatched junction bases numbered 7, after V lost 5 bases and J lost 3 bases. Full variable domain (rest looked up from reference TRBV5-1 and TRBJ2-7): KAGVTQTPRYLIKTRGQQVTLSCSPISGHRSVSWYQQTPGQGLQFLFEYFSETQRNKGNFPGRFSGRQFSNSRSEMNVSTLELGDSALYLCASSIGQGVYEQYFGPGTRLTVT.

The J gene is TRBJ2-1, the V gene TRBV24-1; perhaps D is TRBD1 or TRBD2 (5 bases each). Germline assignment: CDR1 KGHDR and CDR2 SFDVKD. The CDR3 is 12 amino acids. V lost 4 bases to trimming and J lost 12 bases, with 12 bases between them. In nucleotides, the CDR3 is TGTGCCACCAGTGACCCCGGGGCTGGGCAGTTCTTC. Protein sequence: CATSDPGAGQFF.

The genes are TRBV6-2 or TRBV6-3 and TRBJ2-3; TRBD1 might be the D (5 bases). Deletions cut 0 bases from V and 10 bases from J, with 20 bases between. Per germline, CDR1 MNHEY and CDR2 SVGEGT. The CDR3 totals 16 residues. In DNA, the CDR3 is TGTGCCAGCAGTTACTCGTTTAGTGAACAGGCGGATGCGCAGTATTTT. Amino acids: CASSYSFSEQADAQYF.

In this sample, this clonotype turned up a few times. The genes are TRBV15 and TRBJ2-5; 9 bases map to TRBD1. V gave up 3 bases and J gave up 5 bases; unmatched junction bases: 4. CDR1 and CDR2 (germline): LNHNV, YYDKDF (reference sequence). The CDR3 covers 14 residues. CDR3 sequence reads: CATSRGTGQETQYF. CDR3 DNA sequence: TGTGCCACCAGCAGGGGGACAGGGCAGGAGACCCAGTACTTC.

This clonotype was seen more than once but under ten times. The CDR3 spells CASSLTRVDTQYF. CDR3 DNA: TGTGCCAGCAGCTTAACGCGGGTGGATACGCAGTATTTT. The chain links TRBV7-3 to TRBJ2-3; D is perhaps TRBD2 (5 bases). The V and J ends lost 0 bases and 6 bases respectively, with 7 bases between them. The CDR3 has 13 amino acids. Germline values: CDR1 SGHTA, CDR2 FQGTGA.

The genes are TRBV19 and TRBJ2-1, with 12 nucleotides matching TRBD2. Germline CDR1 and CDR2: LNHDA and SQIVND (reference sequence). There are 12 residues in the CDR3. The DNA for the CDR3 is TGTGCGACTAGCGGGAGTTTAGTTGAGCAGTTCTTC. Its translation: CATSGSLVEQFF. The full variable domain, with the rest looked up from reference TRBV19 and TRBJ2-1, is DGGITQSPKYLFRKEGQNVTLSCEQNLNHDAMYWYRQDPGQGLRLIYYSQIVNDFQKGDIAEGYSVSREKKESFPLTVTSAQKNPTAFYLCATSGSLVEQFFGPGTRLTVL.

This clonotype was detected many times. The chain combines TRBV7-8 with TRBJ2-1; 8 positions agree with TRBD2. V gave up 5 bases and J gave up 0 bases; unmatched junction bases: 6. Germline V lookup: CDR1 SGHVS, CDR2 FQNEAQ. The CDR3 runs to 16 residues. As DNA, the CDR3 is TGTGCCAGCAGCCCGTCGGGGGGGAGCTCCTACAATGAGCAGTTCTTC. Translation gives CASSPSGGSSYNEQFF. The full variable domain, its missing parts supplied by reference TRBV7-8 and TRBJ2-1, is GAGVSQSPRYKVAKRGQDVALRCDPISGHVSLFWYQQALGQGPEFLTYFQNEAQLDKSGLPSDRFFAERPEGSVSTLKIQRTQQEDSAVYLCASSPSGGSSYNEQFFGPGTRLTVL.

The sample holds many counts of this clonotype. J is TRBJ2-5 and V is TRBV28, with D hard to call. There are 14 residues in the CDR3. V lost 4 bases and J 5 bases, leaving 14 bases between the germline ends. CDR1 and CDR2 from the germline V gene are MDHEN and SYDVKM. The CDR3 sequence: CASSSSYAGETQYF. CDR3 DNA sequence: TGTGCCAGCAGTTCGTCGTACGCCGGGGAGACCCAGTACTTC.

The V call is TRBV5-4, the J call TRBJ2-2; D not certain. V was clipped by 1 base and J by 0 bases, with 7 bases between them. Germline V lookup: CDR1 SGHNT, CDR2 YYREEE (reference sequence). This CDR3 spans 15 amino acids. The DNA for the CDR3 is TGTGCCAGCAGCTTGTTACAGTCGAACACCGGGGAGCTGTTTTTT. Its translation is CASSLLQSNTGELFF.

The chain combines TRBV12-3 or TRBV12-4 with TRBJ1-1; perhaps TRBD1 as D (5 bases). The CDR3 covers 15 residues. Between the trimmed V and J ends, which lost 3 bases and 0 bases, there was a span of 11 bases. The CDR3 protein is CASSFDRKVNTEAFF. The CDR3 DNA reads TGTGCCAGCAGTTTCGACAGAAAAGTGAACACTGAAGCTTTCTTT.